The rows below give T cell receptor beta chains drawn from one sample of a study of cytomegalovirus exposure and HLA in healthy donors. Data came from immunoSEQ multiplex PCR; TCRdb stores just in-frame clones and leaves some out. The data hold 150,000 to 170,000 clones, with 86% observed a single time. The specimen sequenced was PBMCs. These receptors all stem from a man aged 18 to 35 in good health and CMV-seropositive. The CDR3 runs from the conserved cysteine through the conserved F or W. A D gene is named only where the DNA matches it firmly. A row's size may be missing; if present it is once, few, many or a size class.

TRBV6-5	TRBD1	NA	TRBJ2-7	TGTGCCAGCCGACGGGGACAGGGCCCCGAGCAGTACTTC	CASRRGQGPEQYF
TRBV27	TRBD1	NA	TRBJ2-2	TGTGCCAGCAGTTTGATCACAGTGGACAGGTTTGGCGGGGAGCTGTTTTTT	CASSLITVDRFGGELFF
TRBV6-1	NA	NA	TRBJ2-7	TGTGCCAGCAGTGAAAGGCAGGCAACCTACGAGCAGTACTTC	CASSERQATYEQYF
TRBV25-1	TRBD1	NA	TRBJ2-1	TGTGCCAGCAGTCCCGACAGGGGCTCCTACAATGAGCAGTTCTTC	CASSPDRGSYNEQFF
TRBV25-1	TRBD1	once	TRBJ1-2	TGTGCCAGCAGTGAGACCGGGACAGGGGTCCAGGGCTACACCTTC	CASSETGTGVQGYTF
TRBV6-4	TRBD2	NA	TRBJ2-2	TGTGCCAGCAGGGCCTCTAGCGGGAGGAGGCCCGGGGAGCTGTTTTTT	CASRASSGRRPGELFF
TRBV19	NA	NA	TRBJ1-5	TGTGCCAGTAGTATAGATGAAGCCTTAAATCAGCCCCAGCATTTT	CASSIDEALNQPQHF
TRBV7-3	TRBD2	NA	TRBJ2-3	TGTGCCAGCAGCGTCCCGGGACTAGCGGGGGGGCGATACACAGATACGCAGTATTTT	CASSVPGLAGGRYTDTQYF
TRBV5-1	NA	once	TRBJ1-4	TGCGCCAGCAGCCTGACAGCTCGCAATGAAAAACTGTTTTTT	CASSLTARNEKLFF
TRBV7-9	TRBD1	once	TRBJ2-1	TGTGCCAGCAGCTTACCCGGACAGGGGGTGTACCTCGGAAATGAGCAGTTCTTC	CASSLPGQGVYLGNEQFF
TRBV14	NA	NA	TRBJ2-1	TGTGCCAGCAGCCAAGATGGCACAGGCCTTGGGCAGTTCTTC	CASSQDGTGLGQFF
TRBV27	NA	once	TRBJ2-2	TGTGCCAGCAGTTTAGATCCAGGGCCCAACACCGGGGAGCTGTTTTTT	CASSLDPGPNTGELFF
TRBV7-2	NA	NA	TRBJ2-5	TGTGCCAGCAGCAGGGGGGGGACAGGCCGAGAGACCCAGTACTTC	CASSRGGTGRETQYF
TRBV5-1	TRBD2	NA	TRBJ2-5	TGCGCCAGCAGCTTGCGTCTAGCGGGAGGTATAGAGACCCAGTACTTC	CASSLRLAGGIETQYF
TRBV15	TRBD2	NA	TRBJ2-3	TGTGCCACCAGCAGAGGGGACTACACAGATACGCAGTATTTT	CATSRGDYTDTQYF
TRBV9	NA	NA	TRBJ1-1	TGTGCCAGCAGCGTAGCTGGGGGCTCCGCAGCTTTCTTT	CASSVAGGSAAFF
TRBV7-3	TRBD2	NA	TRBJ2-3	TGTGCCAGCAGCTCCGGACTAGCGAGAGATACGCAGTATTTT	CASSSGLARDTQYF
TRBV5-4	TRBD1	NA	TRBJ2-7	TGTGCCAGCAGCCCCGGGACAGGGGTTTCCTACGAGCAGTACTTC	CASSPGTGVSYEQYF
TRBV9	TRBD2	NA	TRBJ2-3	TGTGCCAGCAGCGTCACTAGCGCCACCACAGATACGCAGTATTTT	CASSVTSATTDTQYF
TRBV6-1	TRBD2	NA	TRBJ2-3	TGTGCCAGCGCAGCGGGAGAAATCTCTACGCAGTATTTT	CASAAGEISTQYF
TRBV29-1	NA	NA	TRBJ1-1	TGCAGCGTTGGTAACATGAACACTGAAGCTTTCTTT	CSVGNMNTEAFF
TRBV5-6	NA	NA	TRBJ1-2	TGTGCCAGCAGCTTACAGGGATCCATTAACTATGGCTACACCTTC	CASSLQGSINYGYTF
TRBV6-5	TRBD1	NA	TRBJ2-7	TGTGCCAGCAGTTGGGCCCCTGGGACAGCTGGCTACGAGCAGTACTTC	CASSWAPGTAGYEQYF
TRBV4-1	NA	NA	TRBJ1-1	TGCGCCAGCAGCCCCCTGGGGCTGGGGAACACTGAAGCTTTCTTT	CASSPLGLGNTEAFF
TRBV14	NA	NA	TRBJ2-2	TGTGCCAGCAGCCAAACCCCTTGGGGGCCCGGGGAGCTGTTTTTT	CASSQTPWGPGELFF
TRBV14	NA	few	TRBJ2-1	TGTGCCAGCAGCCAACGACAGGAGCAGTTCTTC	CASSQRQEQFF
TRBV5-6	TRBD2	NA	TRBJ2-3	TGTGCCAGCAGCTGGGGAAGTCGGGACTATAGCACAGATACGCAGTATTTT	CASSWGSRDYSTDTQYF
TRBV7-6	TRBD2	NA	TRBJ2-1	TGTGCCAGCAGCTTATTTGTCGCGGGAGGGCCGACAAACCGAAATGAGCAGTTCTTC	CASSLFVAGGPTNRNEQFF
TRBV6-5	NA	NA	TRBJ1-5	TGTGCCAGCAGTTACGGCAGGTATCAGCCCCAGCATTTT	CASSYGRYQPQHF
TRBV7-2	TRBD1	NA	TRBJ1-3	TGTGCCAGCAGCCGGGACAGGGGCTCGGACACCATATATTTT	CASSRDRGSDTIYF
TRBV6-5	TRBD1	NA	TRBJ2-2	TGTGCCAGCAGTTATCCGGACAGGGCCACCGGGGAGCTGTTTTTT	CASSYPDRATGELFF
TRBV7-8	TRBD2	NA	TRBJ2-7	TGTGCCAGCAGCTTAGGACGGGGGGCCTACGAGCAGTACTTC	CASSLGRGAYEQYF
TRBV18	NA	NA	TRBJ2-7	TGTGCCAGCTCATCGCAGGGGTCCTACGAGCAGTACTTC	CASSSQGSYEQYF
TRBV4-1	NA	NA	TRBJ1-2	TGCGCCAGCAGCCACACGGGGTATGGCTACACCTTC	CASSHTGYGYTF
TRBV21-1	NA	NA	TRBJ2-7	TGTGCCAGCTCCAGGGGGACAGGGCCGGATCAAGACTCCTACGAGCAGTACTTC	CASSRGTGPDQDSYEQYF